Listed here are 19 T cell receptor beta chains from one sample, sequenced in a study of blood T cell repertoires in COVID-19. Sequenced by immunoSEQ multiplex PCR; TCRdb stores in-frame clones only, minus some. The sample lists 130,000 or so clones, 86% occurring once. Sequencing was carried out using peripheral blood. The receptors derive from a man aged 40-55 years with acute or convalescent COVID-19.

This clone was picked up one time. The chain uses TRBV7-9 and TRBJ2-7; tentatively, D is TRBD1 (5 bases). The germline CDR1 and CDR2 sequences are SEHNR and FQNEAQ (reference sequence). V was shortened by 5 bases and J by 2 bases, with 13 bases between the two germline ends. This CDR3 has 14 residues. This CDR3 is CASSDDSQAYEQYF. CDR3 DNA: TGTGCCAGCAGCGACGACAGTCAAGCCTACGAGCAGTACTTC.

CDR3 in amino acids: CASSLVGGTSTDTQYF. The CDR3 bases are TGTGCCAGCAGCTTGGTAGGGGGAACTAGCACAGATACGCAGTATTTT. V and J are TRBV5-5 and TRBJ2-3; D might be TRBD1 (6 bases). The V end was cut by 0 bases, the J end by 0 bases, with 11 bases between. CDR3 size: 16 residues. CDR1 is SGHKS, CDR2 YYEKEE, per germline (reference sequence).

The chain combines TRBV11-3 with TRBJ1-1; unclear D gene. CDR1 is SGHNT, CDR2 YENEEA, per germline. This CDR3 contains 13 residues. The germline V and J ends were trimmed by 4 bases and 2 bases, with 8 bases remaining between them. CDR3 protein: CASSSTANTEAFF. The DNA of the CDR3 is TGTGCCAGCAGCTCCACAGCCAACACTGAAGCTTTCTTT.

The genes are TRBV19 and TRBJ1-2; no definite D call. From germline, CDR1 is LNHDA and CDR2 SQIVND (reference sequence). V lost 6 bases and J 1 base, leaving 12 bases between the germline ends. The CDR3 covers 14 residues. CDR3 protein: CASSPTGGNYGYTF. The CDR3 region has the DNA TGTGCCAGTAGCCCCACCGGCGGTAACTATGGCTACACCTTC. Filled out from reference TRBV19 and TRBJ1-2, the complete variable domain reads DGGITQSPKYLFRKEGQNVTLSCEQNLNHDAMYWYRQDPGQGLRLIYYSQIVNDFQKGDIAEGYSVSREKKESFPLTVTSAQKNPTAFYLCASSPTGGNYGYTFGSGTRLTVV.

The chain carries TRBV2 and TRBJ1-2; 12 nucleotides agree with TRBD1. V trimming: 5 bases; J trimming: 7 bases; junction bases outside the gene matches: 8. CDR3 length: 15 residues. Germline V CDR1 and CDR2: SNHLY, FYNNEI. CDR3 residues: CASSKPGQGASGYTF. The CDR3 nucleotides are TGTGCCAGCAGTAAACCGGGACAGGGGGCGAGTGGCTACACCTTC.

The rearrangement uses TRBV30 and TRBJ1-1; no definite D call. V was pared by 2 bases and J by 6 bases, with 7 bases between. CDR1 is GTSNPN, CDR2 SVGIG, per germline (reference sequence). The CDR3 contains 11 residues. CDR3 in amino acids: CAWSWRAEAFF. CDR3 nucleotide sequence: TGTGCCTGGAGTTGGAGAGCTGAAGCTTTCTTT.

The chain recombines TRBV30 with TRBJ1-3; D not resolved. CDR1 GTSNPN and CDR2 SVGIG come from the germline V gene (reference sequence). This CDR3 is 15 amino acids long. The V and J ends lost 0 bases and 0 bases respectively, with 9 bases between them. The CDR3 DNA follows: TGTGCCTGGAGTGTAACAGTCCTCTCTGGAAACACCATATATTTT. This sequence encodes CAWSVTVLSGNTIYF.

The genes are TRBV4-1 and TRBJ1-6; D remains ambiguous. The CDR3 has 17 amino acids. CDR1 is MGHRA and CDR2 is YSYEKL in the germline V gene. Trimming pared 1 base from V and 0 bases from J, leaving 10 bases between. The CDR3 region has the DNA TGCGCCAGCAGCCAAGGACAAACGAGCTCCTATAATTCACCCCTCCACTTT. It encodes CASSQGQTSSYNSPLHF.

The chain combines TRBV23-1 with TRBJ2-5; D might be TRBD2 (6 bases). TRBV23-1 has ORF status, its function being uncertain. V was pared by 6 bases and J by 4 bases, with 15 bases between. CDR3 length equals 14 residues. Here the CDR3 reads CASSPSGERETQYF. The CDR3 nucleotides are TGCGCCAGCAGCCCCTCGGGAGAGAGAGAGACCCAGTACTTC.

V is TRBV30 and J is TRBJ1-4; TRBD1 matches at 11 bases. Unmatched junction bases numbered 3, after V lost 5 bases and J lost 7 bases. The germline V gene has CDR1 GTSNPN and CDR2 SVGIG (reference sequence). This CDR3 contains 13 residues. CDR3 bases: TGTGCCTGGGTGGACAGGGGGCGTGAAAAACTGTTTTTT. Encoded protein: CAWVDRGREKLFF.

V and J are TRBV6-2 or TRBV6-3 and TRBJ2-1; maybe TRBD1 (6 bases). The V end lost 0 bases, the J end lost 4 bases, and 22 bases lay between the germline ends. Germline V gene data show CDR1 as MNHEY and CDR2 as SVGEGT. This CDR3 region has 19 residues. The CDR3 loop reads CASSYSNKDRPRMYNEQFF. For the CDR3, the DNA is TGTGCCAGCAGTTACTCGAACAAAGACAGGCCTAGAATGTACAATGAGCAGTTCTTC.

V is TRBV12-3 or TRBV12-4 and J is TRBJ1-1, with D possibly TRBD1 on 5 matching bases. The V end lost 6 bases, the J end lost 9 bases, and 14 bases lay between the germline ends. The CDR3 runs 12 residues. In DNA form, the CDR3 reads TGTGCCAGCAGCCTGGGGGGGGTTCAAGCTTTCTTT. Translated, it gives CASSLGGVQAFF.

In nucleotides, the CDR3 is TGTGCCAGTATGGACAGGGGGACTGGAAACACCATATATTTT. The encoded protein is CASMDRGTGNTIYF. The rearrangement uses TRBV19 and TRBJ1-3; 10 bases are a match to TRBD1. The V gene end was trimmed by 7 bases and the J gene end by 2 bases; junction bases not matched to a gene: 2. This CDR3 contains 14 residues. The germline gives CDR1 LNHDA, CDR2 SQIVND (reference sequence).

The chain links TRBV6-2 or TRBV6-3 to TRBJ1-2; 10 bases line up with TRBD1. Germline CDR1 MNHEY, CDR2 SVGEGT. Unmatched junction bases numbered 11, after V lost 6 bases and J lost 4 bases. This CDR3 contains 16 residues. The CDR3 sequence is CASSEGGQGSLYGYTF. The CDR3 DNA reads TGTGCCAGCAGCGAGGGGGGACAGGGGTCCCTCTATGGCTACACCTTC.

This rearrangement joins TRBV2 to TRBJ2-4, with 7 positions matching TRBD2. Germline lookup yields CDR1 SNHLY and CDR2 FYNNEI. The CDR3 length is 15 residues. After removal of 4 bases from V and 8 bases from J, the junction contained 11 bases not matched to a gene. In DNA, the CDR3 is TGTGCCAGCAGTGCGACTAGCCCCTATCTTGACATTCAGTACTTC. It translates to CASSATSPYLDIQYF.

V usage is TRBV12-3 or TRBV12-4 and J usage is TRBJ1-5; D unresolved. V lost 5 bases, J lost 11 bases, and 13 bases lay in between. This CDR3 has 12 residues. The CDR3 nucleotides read TGTGCCAGCAGTCGGGAAAGGTGGTCCCAGCATTTT. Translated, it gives CASSRERWSQHF.

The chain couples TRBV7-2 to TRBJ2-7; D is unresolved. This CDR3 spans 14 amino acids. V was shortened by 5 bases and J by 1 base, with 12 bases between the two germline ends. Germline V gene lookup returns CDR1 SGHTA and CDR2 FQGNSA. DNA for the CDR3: TGTGCCAGCAGCCCCCAGTCCAAATCCTACGAGCAGTACTTC. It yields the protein CASSPQSKSYEQYF.

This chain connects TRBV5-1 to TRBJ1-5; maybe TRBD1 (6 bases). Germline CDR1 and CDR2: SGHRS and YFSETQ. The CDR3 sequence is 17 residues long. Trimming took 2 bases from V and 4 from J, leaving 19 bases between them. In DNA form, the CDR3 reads TGCGCCAGCAGCTTCGGCCCGGGGGGCCGCCCTAATCAGCCCCAGCATTTT. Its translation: CASSFGPGGRPNQPQHF.

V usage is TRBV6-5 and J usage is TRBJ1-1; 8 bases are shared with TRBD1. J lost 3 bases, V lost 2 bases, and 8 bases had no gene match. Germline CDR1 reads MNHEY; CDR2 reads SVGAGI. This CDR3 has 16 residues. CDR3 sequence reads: CASSYISRGLDTEAFF. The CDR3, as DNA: TGTGCCAGCAGTTACATATCCAGGGGGCTCGACACTGAAGCTTTCTTT.